This T cell receptor beta chain was profiled in a study of T cells after yellow fever vaccination. V gave up 5 bases and J gave up 3 bases, with 22 bases separating them. Germline lookup yields CDR1 SGHVS and CDR2 FNYEAQ. The CDR3 loop spans 17 amino acids. Each CDR3 protein is one row after TCRdb ran MiXCR on the 5' RACE reads. The sample records 120,000 or so distinct CDR3 sequences, roughly 9% being singletons. The chain uses TRBV7-6 and TRBJ2-5, with a possible D match to TRBD1 (6 bases). Sample: CD8+ T cells sorted from PBMCs, taken on the day of the yellow fever booster vaccination. This TCR was recovered from a man between 18 and 29 years old who received the YFV17D yellow fever vaccine. The CDR3 loop is CASSNAPGQPGKETQYF. As DNA, the CDR3 is TGTGCCAGCAGCAACGCCCCGGGACAACCAGGGAAAGAGACCCAGTACTTC.